This T cell receptor beta chain was profiled in a study of blood T cells in healthy people across ages. Study-level results: Unsorted PBMCs blocked a conclusive comparison of naive and antigen-experienced cells.

Through a sample-barcoded 5' primer and a J-beta primer mix, a second PCR was run for roughly 7 to 12 cycles. TCRdb used MiXCR to reprocess the 5' RACE reads, holding one entry per CDR3 protein. The sample holds about 970,000 distinct CDR3 sequences; 51% are singletons and the top ten take around a fifth. About this clonotype itself: Its antigen is undetermined.

The sequence derives from a woman aged 55-69 years in good health. Material: blood.

CDR3 sequence (DNA): TGCAGCGTTGAAGATCAGTACGGAGGGGCTGCTAACTATGGCTACACCTTC. It translates to CSVEDQYGGAANYGYTF. This chain connects TRBV29-1 to TRBJ1-2; possible D gene TRBD1, 5 bases. This CDR3 is 17 amino acids long. Germline CDR1 and CDR2: SQVTM and ANQGSEA. V shed 0 bases and J shed 0 bases, with 17 bases lying between them.